This T cell receptor (beta chain) was documented in a study of beta chain features in type 1 diabetes. Whole-study results and caveats: VDJ junctions from patients with type 1 diabetes contained fewer insertions and more deletions. There was a moderate but significant shortening of TCRB CDR3s in all four CD4+ subsets of Type 1 diabetes patients.

A note on this clone: Its antigen is not known.

Sequencing targeted expressed TCRB transcripts, as all isolated RNA had been reverse transcribed. TCRdb's copy holds only in-frame clones and misses some; the assay was immunoSEQ multiplex PCR. The table includes some 660,000 clones, around 15% detected once. CDR3 size: 14 residues. V lost 5 bases to trimming and J lost 0 bases, with 10 bases between them. CDR1 and CDR2 (germline): LGHNA, YSLEER. The genes are TRBV4-3 and TRBJ1-1; D gene unclear. The material sequenced was naive CD4+ T cells from blood. The sequence was obtained from a man between 18 and 35 years old with type 1 diabetes. CDR3 sequence: CASSEGLMNTEAFF. CDR3 DNA: TGCGCCAGCAGCGAAGGACTCATGAACACTGAAGCTTTCTTT.